The 10 T cell receptor beta chains below were found in one sample sequenced in a study of CD8+ T cells in alopecia areata. cDNA reverse transcribed from extracted RNA served as the sequencing template. Generated by immunoSEQ multiplex PCR, the TCRdb table keeps only in-frame clones and is missing some. The sample contains 180,000 or so clones, roughly 64% of which appear only once. Treatment in this sample: oral pan-JAK inhibitor, 5-10 mg twice daily. The starting material was CD4+ T cells sorted from blood, obtained at week 24, from a patient treated with tofacitinib. Receptors originate from a human donor with alopecia areata.

The sample holds a few counts of this clone. This chain links TRBV7-9 with TRBJ2-5; 9 bases align to TRBD1. In germline, CDR1 is SEHNR, CDR2 FQNEAQ (reference sequence). This CDR3 region has 15 residues. V was pared by 5 bases and J by 2 bases, with 6 bases of the junction left unmatched. CDR3 coding DNA: TGTGCCAGCAGCCCAGACAGGGGGGAACAAGAGACCCAGTACTTC. This sequence encodes CASSPDRGEQETQYF.

J is TRBJ2-7 and V is TRBV30; D possibly corresponds to TRBD2 (6 bases). Germline V gene data show CDR1 as GTSNPN and CDR2 as SVGIG (reference sequence). V lost 3 bases to trimming and J lost 2 bases, with 14 bases between them. The CDR3 has 14 amino acids. Here the CDR3 DNA reads TGTGCCTGGAGGGTCCCGGGGACTGCCTACGAGCAGTACTTC. Residues: CAWRVPGTAYEQYF.

This chain joins TRBV5-1 and TRBJ1-1, with 10 nucleotides matching TRBD1. The CDR3 has 15 amino acids. Per the germline V gene, CDR1 is SGHRS and CDR2 is YFSETQ. After removal of 5 bases from V and 2 bases from J, the junction contained 6 bases not matched to a gene. The CDR3 DNA reads as TGCGCCAGCAGATCCAGGACAGGGGGAAACACTGAAGCTTTCTTT. Its protein is CASRSRTGGNTEAFF.

The chain employs TRBV4-3 and TRBJ2-7; a weak D match, TRBD2 (5 bases). Germline assignment: CDR1 LGHNA and CDR2 YSLEER. Trimming stripped 1 base from V and 1 base from J, with 8 bases between. This CDR3 contains 14 residues. CDR3 sequence: CASSQGRQSYEQYF. CDR3 in DNA: TGCGCCAGCAGCCAAGGGAGGCAGTCCTACGAGCAGTACTTC.

This clone was recorded only once. The CDR3 nucleotides read TGTGCCAGCAGCGTAGGGACTTTTGCAGATACGCAGTATTTT. It encodes CASSVGTFADTQYF. J is TRBJ2-3 and V is TRBV9; D perhaps matches TRBD2 (5 bases). With 0 bases removed from V and 4 bases from J, the gap between germline ends came to 9 bases. The CDR3 sequence is 14 residues long. Germline assignment: CDR1 SGDLS and CDR2 YYNGEE.

This clone turned up a few times. The genes are TRBV4-3 and TRBJ2-1; 10 bases agree with TRBD2. The CDR3 length is 15 residues. CDR1 and CDR2 (germline): LGHNA, YSLEER. V gave up 4 bases and J gave up 6 bases; unmatched junction bases: 6. The CDR3: CASSLDLAGVNEQFF. The DNA of the CDR3 is TGCGCCAGCAGCCTTGATCTAGCGGGAGTCAATGAGCAGTTCTTC.

This sequence joins TRBV4-3 and TRBJ2-7; 7 nucleotides line up with TRBD2. V lost 1 base and J lost 2; bases outside the gene matches: 8. The CDR3 length is 16 residues. Germline assignment: CDR1 LGHNA and CDR2 YSLEER. The CDR3: CASSQGGRDLAYEQYF. The CDR3 DNA reads as TGCGCCAGCAGCCAAGGGGGGAGGGACCTAGCCTACGAGCAGTACTTC.

The chain employs TRBV27 and TRBJ1-1, with D possibly matching TRBD1 (6 bases). The CDR3 loop spans 14 amino acids. V lost 5 bases and J 4 bases, leaving 14 bases between the germline ends. From germline, CDR1 is MNHEY and CDR2 SMNVEV (reference sequence). CDR3 DNA sequence: TGTGCCAGCAGTCACCACAGGGCTGTCACTGAAGCTTTCTTT. Translated, it gives CASSHHRAVTEAFF.

This clone occurred a few times. This chain connects TRBV9 to TRBJ1-6, with D possibly matching TRBD1 (6 bases). The CDR3 runs to 15 residues. The germline CDR1 and CDR2 sequences are SGDLS and YYNGEE. V was cut by 0 bases and J by 13 bases, with 17 bases left in between. The CDR3: CASSVASQGRTPLHF. DNA of the CDR3: TGTGCCAGCAGCGTAGCCTCACAGGGAAGGACCCCCCTCCACTTT.

This chain joins TRBV5-6 and TRBJ2-5; 13 bases agree with TRBD2. The V gene's germline CDR1 is SGHDT and CDR2 YYEEEE. V lost 3 bases and J lost 5; bases outside the gene matches: 7. The CDR3 covers 16 residues. The DNA for the CDR3 is TGTGCCAGCAGCTCGATTGGACTAGCGGGGGACGAGACCCAGTACTTC. Its translation is CASSSIGLAGDETQYF.